This passage covers 12 T cell receptor beta chains from one sample sequenced in a study of shared clonotypes between healthy human individuals. This table comes from immunoSEQ multiplex PCR, and its TCRdb copy is limited to in-frame clones, with some not included. The sample lists around 2,000,000 clones; 85% to 95% were seen once. The naive CD8 fraction comprised CD45RO-negative cells positively selected for CCR7 and excluded terminally differentiated effector memory CD45RA+ cells. The sample comprised naive CD8+ T cells from PBMCs. The receptors were sampled from a man between 18 and 29 years old in good health. Some clones in this sample may be carry-over from other donors' samples.

The chain carries TRBV11-2 and TRBJ1-3; 7 nucleotides agree with TRBD1. V lost 4 bases to trimming and J lost 2 bases; unmatched junction nucleotides: 5. The CDR3 spans 15 residues. The germline gives CDR1 SGHAT, CDR2 FQNNGV. The CDR3 sequence is CASSSTTGTGNTIYF. The CDR3 DNA sequence: TGTGCCAGCAGCTCCACGACAGGGACTGGAAACACCATATATTTT.

The gene calls are TRBV27 and TRBJ1-1; 7 nucleotides agree with TRBD1. The V gene's germline CDR1 is MNHEY and CDR2 SMNVEV (reference sequence). This CDR3 has 12 residues. Trimming removed 6 bases from V and 6 bases from J; junction bases left unmatched: 4. The CDR3 protein is CASRTGTAEAFF. CDR3 nucleotide sequence: TGTGCCAGCAGAACAGGGACAGCTGAAGCTTTCTTT.

The J gene is TRBJ1-1, the V gene TRBV7-9; D remains unclear. This CDR3 has 15 amino acids. V was pared by 5 bases and J by 2 bases, with 15 bases between. CDR1 SEHNR and CDR2 FQNEAQ come from the germline V gene (reference sequence). The DNA of the CDR3 is TGTGCCAGCAGCAAAAAAGTTACAGTTAACACTGAAGCTTTCTTT. It yields the protein CASSKKVTVNTEAFF.

V usage is TRBV29-1 and J usage is TRBJ1-2; D is unresolved. CDR3 size: 13 residues. V shed 3 bases and J shed 4 bases, with 12 bases lying between them. Germline lookup yields CDR1 SQVTM and CDR2 ANQGSEA. The CDR3 loop reads CSVDAYHPYGYTF. The CDR3 DNA reads TGCAGCGTTGACGCATACCACCCCTATGGCTACACCTTC.

The chain couples TRBV7-8 to TRBJ2-3; D ambiguous. This CDR3 comprises 12 residues. V lost 5 bases and J 5 bases, leaving 8 bases between the germline ends. The germline V gene encodes CDR1 SGHVS and CDR2 FQNEAQ. DNA for the CDR3: TGTGCCAGCAGCCCCATCCGAGATACGCAGTATTTT. Translating it yields CASSPIRDTQYF.

J is TRBJ1-2 and V is TRBV29-1, with 10 positions matching TRBD1. Germline assignment: CDR1 SQVTM and CDR2 ANQGSEA. The junction had 13 bases not matched to a gene; V was cut back by 6 bases and J by 3 bases. The length of the CDR3 is 16 residues. The CDR3 coding sequence is TGCAGCGTCGAGCCCGGGACAGGGGATAGCGACTATGGCTACACCTTC. Amino acids: CSVEPGTGDSDYGYTF.

The CDR3 reads CASRRSSYEQYF. CDR3 DNA sequence: TGTGCCAGCAGACGATCTTCCTACGAGCAGTACTTC. This chain connects TRBV7-9 to TRBJ2-7, with D uncertain. The CDR3 is 12 residues long. Germline CDR1 SEHNR, CDR2 FQNEAQ (reference sequence). With 6 bases removed from V and 1 base from J, the gap between germline ends came to 7 bases.

CDR3 nucleotide sequence: TGTGCCAGCAGCGTAGCTTCAGGACTAGCGGCCTACAATGAGCAGTTCTTC. It translates to CASSVASGLAAYNEQFF. The chain carries TRBV9 and TRBJ2-1, with TRBD2 matching over 10 bases. The germline gives CDR1 SGDLS, CDR2 YYNGEE. V gave up 0 bases and J gave up 2 bases; unmatched junction bases: 5. The CDR3 covers 17 residues.

The rearrangement uses TRBV27 and TRBJ1-2; D is perhaps TRBD1 (5 bases). V was shortened by 6 bases and J by 7 bases, with 15 bases between the two germline ends. The CDR3 contains 13 residues. CDR1 and CDR2 from the germline V gene are MNHEY and SMNVEV (reference sequence). The CDR3 here is CASRQNEGPGYTF. CDR3 in DNA: TGTGCCAGCAGACAAAACGAGGGGCCTGGCTACACCTTC.

The genes are TRBV4-1 and TRBJ2-7; tentatively, D is TRBD2 (6 bases). The ends were cut back, 3 bases at V and 4 bases at J, with 10 bases in the middle. In germline, CDR1 is MGHRA, CDR2 YSYEKL. This CDR3 region has 13 residues. The CDR3 DNA sequence: TGCGCCAGCAGCCAGGGGGGTTTGTACGAGCAGTACTTC. Its translation: CASSQGGLYEQYF.

The CDR3 region is CASSLHSGQVVVQPQHF. The CDR3 coding sequence is TGTGCCAGCAGCCTACACTCAGGACAGGTTGTTGTGCAGCCCCAGCATTTT. This chain links TRBV28 with TRBJ1-5; 7 bases fit TRBD1. CDR3 length equals 17 residues. After removal of 6 bases from V and 7 bases from J, the junction contained 18 bases not matched to a gene. Germline CDR1 and CDR2: MDHEN and SYDVKM.

The CDR3 is CASADGGDEQYF. The CDR3 coding sequence is TGTGCCAGTGCGGACGGAGGGGACGAGCAGTACTTC. The chain carries TRBV27 and TRBJ2-7, with D perhaps TRBD2 (6 bases). Trimming cost V 9 bases and J 5 bases, with 14 bases left between them. Germline CDR1 reads MNHEY; CDR2 reads SMNVEV (reference sequence). The CDR3 sequence is 12 residues long.